A selection of T cell receptor beta chains follows, all from one sample in a study of glioma-infiltrating T cells after dendritic cell vaccination. The assay was immunoSEQ multiplex PCR, and TCRdb's table has in-frame clones only and misses some. Of around 62,000 clones listed, 80% to 85% were seen once; the top ten hold 9.2%. This specimen consisted of blood, obtained before dendritic cell vaccination. These receptors all stem from a human donor with glioblastoma. The CDR3 runs from the conserved cysteine through the conserved F or W. Fields, in order: clone size, V gene, J gene, D gene, CDR3 DNA, CDR3 protein. A D gene is named only where the DNA matches it firmly. Not all rows give a size; the values are once, few, many and, for expanded clones, a class.

-	TRBV2	TRBJ1-6	-	TGTGCCAGCAGGGAGGTTAGCTCCTATAATTCACCCCTCCACTTT	CASREVSSYNSPLHF
-	TRBV5-5	TRBJ2-7	-	TGTGCCAGCAGCTTGGCCGTCAGTCGCTACGAGCAGTACTTC	CASSLAVSRYEQYF
-	TRBV5-1	TRBJ1-4	-	TGCGCCTCCAGGCGGGACGGGGCCGAAAAACTGTTTTTT	CASRRDGAEKLFF
few	TRBV6-1	TRBJ1-5	-	TGTGCCAGCAGTGGCCAGGGACTCACATACAATCAGCCCCAGCATTTT	CASSGQGLTYNQPQHF
-	TRBV28	TRBJ1-2	-	TGTGCCAGCAGTACGGGATTTTTCGTTGGCTACACCTTC	CASSTGFFVGYTF
once	TRBV18	TRBJ2-5	-	TGTGCCAGCTCACCACCGGGAGGCAGGATGGAGACCCAGTACTTC	CASSPPGGRMETQYF
-	TRBV9	TRBJ2-1	-	TGTGCCAGCAGCGCGGGGGGCCCCACCTACAATGAGCAGTTCTTC	CASSAGGPTYNEQFF
-	TRBV6-1	TRBJ1-1	TRBD1	TGTGCCAGCAGAAGGGGACAGGGGCTAACCGAAGCTTTCTTT	CASRRGQGLTEAFF
few	TRBV7-9	TRBJ2-2	-	TGTGCCAGCAGCTTAATGGCAGCGGTCGGGGAGCTGTTTTTT	CASSLMAAVGELFF
-	TRBV6-6	TRBJ2-7	TRBD1	TGTGCCAGCGGACAGGGGGCTATGGCCCACGAGCAGTACTTC	CASGQGAMAHEQYF
once	TRBV5-4	TRBJ1-2	TRBD1	TGTGCCAGCCACAAGACAGGGGGCGGCTATGGCTACACCTTC	CASHKTGGGYGYTF
-	TRBV6-5	TRBJ2-2	TRBD1	TGTGCCAGCAGTTTGTCAGGGGGATGGGACACCGGGGAGCTGTTTTTT	CASSLSGGWDTGELFF
-	TRBV9	TRBJ1-3	-	TGTGCCAGCAGCGTAGAATGGCCTGGAAACACCATATATTTT	CASSVEWPGNTIYF
-	TRBV29-1	TRBJ2-3	TRBD1	TGCAGCGTTGGATTGGGGACAGCGTTCACAGATACGCAGTATTTT	CSVGLGTAFTDTQYF
-	TRBV4-1	TRBJ2-7	-	TGCGCCAGCAGCCATCCGGGGAGCTCCTACGAGCAGTACTTC	CASSHPGSSYEQYF
-	TRBV5-6	TRBJ2-7	-	TGTGCCAGCAACAAACCCCGGGGCGAGCAGTACTTC	CASNKPRGEQYF
-	TRBV2	TRBJ2-3	-	TGTGCCAGCAATAGCGGCCCCCGCACAGATACGCAGTATTTT	CASNSGPRTDTQYF
-	TRBV11-2	TRBJ1-3	-	TGTGCCAGCAGCTCTGTGTCTGGAAACACCATATATTTT	CASSSVSGNTIYF
-	TRBV7-8	TRBJ1-1	TRBD1	TGTGCCAGCAGCACCGGGACAGGGGACTATGGGGGGGCTTTCTTT	CASSTGTGDYGGAFF
-	TRBV28	TRBJ2-7	-	TGTGCCAGCTTAGGGCTAGCGCAGGGGGGCTACGAGCAGTACTTC	CASLGLAQGGYEQYF
-	TRBV18	TRBJ2-1	-	TGTGCCAGCTCACCACTACCCGACAGGGGAGGGAATGAGCAGTTCTTC	CASSPLPDRGGNEQFF
few	TRBV19	TRBJ2-1	-	TGTGCCAGTAGTATTAGCGAACTGAGGAATGAGCAGTTCTTC	CASSISELRNEQFF
-	TRBV5-4	TRBJ2-2	TRBD2	TGTGCCAGTCGACTAGCGGGGGGCCCCGGGGAGCTGTTTTTT	CASRLAGGPGELFF
-	TRBV18	TRBJ2-5	-	TGTGCCAGCTCACCCGCTAGCCAAGAGACCCAGTACTTC	CASSPASQETQYF
-	TRBV2	TRBJ2-5	-	TGTGCCAGCACCGGACTGACCCAAGAGACCCAGTACTTC	CASTGLTQETQYF
few	TRBV21-1	TRBJ1-4	-	TGTGCCAGCAGCAAAGGGCGGGAGGGGACGAAGGAAAAACTGTTTTTT	CASSKGREGTKEKLFF
-	TRBV27	TRBJ2-3	-	TGTGCCAGCAGTTTCGGGGCAGATACGCAGTATTTT	CASSFGADTQYF
-	TRBV7-2	TRBJ2-5	-	TGTGCCAGCAGCTTCAGGAACGGGGAGGAGACCCAGTACTTC	CASSFRNGEETQYF
-	TRBV5-1	TRBJ1-3	-	TGCGCCAGCAGGAGGGGAAACACCATATATTTT	CASRRGNTIYF
-	TRBV5-5	TRBJ1-5	TRBD1	TGTGCCAGCAGTTTGGGACAGGGCCATCAGCCCCAGCATTTT	CASSLGQGHQPQHF
medium-sized	TRBV10-3	TRBJ1-1	TRBD1	TGTGCCATCAGTGCGCGGGACAGCCTAGTCTTT	CAISARDSLVF